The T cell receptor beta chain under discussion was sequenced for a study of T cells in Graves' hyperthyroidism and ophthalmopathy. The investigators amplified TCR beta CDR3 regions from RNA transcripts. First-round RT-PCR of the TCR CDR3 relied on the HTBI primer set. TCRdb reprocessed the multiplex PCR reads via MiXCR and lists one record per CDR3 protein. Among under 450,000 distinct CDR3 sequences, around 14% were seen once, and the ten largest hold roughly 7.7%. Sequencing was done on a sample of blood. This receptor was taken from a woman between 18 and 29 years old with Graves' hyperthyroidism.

The CDR3 DNA reads as TGCGCCAGCAGCCAAGTATCGGGCTTCAATCAGCCCCAGCATTTT. Its translation is CASSQVSGFNQPQHF. The chain joins TRBV4-1 to TRBJ1-5; D unclear. V was trimmed by 1 base and J by 3 bases, leaving 10 bases between them. This CDR3 is 15 amino acids long. Looked up from germline, CDR1 is MGHRA and CDR2 is YSYEKL.